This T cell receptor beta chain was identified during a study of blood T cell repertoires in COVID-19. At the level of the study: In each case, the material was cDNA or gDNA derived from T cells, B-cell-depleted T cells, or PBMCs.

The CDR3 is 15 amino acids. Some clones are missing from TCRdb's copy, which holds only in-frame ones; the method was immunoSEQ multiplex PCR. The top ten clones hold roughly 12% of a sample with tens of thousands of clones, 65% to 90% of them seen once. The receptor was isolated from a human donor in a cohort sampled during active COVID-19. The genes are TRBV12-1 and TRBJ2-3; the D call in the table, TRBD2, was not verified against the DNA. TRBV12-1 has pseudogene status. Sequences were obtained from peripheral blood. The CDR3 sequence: CASSFVTRYWDTQYF. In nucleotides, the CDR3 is TGTGCCAGCAGCTTTGTCACTAGGTATTGGGATACGCAGTATTTT.